Reported below is one T cell receptor beta chain. There are many counts of this clone. No cognate antigen has been identified for it. Base qualities are missing; no much larger clone stands one base away. This record comes from a study of metastatic and nonmetastatic thyroid tumors (dated by TCRdb to about 2020). Looking at the study overall: Repertoires were compared across peripheral blood and tumor or nodule tissue samples from malignant and benign thyroid patients. Points the paper makes about the study in general: In both blood and tumor samples, TCR beta diversity was reported to be significantly higher in malignant tumors than in benign nodules.

None of the patients had been given any treatment before thyroid surgery. Patient clinical samples collected from about 2012 to 2018 were retrospectively analysed using T-cell receptor beta sequencing. Preparation of the library involved PCR. Sequencing was carried out with an Illumina HiSeq 4000. The TCR beta-chain CDR3 region of each patient was profiled by high-throughput sequencing. Per the source publication's procedure: CDR3 differences across clinicopathological groups were used to build a classifier for discriminating distant-metastatic papillary thyroid cancer patients. Repertoire diversity was assessed with the Shannon index, and tumor-blood repertoire similarity with the Morisita-Horn index. The public reads were reanalyzed by TCRdb: fastp trimming at Q25, MiXCR alignment, in-frame beta chains only. These V and J calls originate from TCRdb's pipeline instead of the authors' own analysis. Counted in this sample were about 22,000 clones; roughly 24% of them appeared once. In total, the top ten clones hold over 70% of the sample.

Sequencing used blood. This sequence was found in a male donor with papillary thyroid cancer or a benign thyroid nodule (not recorded which). Some clones in this sample may be carry-over from other donors' samples.

Here is the DNA: TGCGCCAGCGGTTTGGGTCGGGAGACCCAGTACTTC. Translation gives CASGLGRETQYF. The sequence joins TRBV10-2 to TRBJ2-5; a confident D gene designation cannot be given. V is shortened by 8 bases, J by 5 bases, and the region joining them spans 12 bases. The CDR3 covers 12 residues, taking in both the cysteine and the phenylalanine. Just the 36-base CDR3 DNA is kept, in frame starting at base 1. The germline V gene yields WSHSY for CDR1 and SAAADI for CDR2.